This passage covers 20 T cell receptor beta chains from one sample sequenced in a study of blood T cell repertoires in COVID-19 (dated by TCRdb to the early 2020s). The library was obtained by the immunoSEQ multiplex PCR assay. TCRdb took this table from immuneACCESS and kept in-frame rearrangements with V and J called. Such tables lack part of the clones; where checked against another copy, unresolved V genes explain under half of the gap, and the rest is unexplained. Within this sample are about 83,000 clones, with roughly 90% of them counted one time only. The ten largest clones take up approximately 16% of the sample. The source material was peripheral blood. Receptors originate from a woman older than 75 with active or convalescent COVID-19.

The CDR3 protein is CASSLQGQHQPQHF. The CDR3 nucleotides are TGTGCCAGCAGTTTACAGGGACAACATCAGCCCCAGCATTTT. The chain is built from TRBV27 and TRBJ1-5; the D gene is possibly TRBD1 (6 bases). Germline V gene lookup returns CDR1 MNHEY and CDR2 SMNVEV (reference sequence). Trimming cost V 2 bases and J 5 bases, with 10 bases left between them. The CDR3 runs 14 residues.

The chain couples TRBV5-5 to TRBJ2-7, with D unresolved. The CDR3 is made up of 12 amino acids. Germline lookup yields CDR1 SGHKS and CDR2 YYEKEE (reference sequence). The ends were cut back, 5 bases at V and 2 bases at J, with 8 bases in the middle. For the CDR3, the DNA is TGTGCCAGCAGTGGAGATACCTACGAGCAGTACTTC. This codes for CASSGDTYEQYF.

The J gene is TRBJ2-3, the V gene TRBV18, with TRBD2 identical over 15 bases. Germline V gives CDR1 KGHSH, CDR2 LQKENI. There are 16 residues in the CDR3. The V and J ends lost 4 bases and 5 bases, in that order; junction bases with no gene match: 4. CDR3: CASSRTSGGAGDTQYF. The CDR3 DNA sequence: TGTGCCAGCTCACGGACTAGCGGGGGGGCAGGAGATACGCAGTATTTT.

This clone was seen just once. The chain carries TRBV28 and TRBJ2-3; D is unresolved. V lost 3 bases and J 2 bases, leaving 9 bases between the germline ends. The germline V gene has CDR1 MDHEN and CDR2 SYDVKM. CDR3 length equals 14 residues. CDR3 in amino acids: CASSFSTNTDTQYF. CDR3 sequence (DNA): TGTGCCAGCAGTTTTAGTACTAACACAGATACGCAGTATTTT. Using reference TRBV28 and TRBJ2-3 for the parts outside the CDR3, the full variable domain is DVKVTQSSRYLVKRTGEKVFLECVQDMDHENMFWYRQDPGLGLRLIYFSYDVKMKEKGDIPEGYSVSREKKERFSLILESASTNQTSMYLCASSFSTNTDTQYFGPGTRLTVL.

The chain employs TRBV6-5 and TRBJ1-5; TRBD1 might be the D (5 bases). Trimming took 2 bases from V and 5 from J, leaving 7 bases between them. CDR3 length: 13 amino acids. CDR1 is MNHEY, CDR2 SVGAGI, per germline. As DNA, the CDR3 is TGTGCCAGCAGTTACACCAGGGATCAGCCCCAGCATTTT. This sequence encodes CASSYTRDQPQHF.

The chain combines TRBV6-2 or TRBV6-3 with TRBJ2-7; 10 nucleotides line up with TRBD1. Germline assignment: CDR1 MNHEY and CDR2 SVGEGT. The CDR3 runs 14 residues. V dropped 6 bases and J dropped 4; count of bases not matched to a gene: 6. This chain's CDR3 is CASSLDRGIYEQYF. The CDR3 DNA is TGTGCCAGCAGCCTGGACAGGGGGATATACGAGCAGTACTTC.

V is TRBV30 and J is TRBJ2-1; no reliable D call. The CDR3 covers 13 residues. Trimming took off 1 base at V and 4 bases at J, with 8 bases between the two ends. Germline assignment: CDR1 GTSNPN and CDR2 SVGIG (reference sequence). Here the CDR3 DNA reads TGTGCCTGGAGTGGGTTACAGTACAATGAGCAGTTCTTC. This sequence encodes CAWSGLQYNEQFF.

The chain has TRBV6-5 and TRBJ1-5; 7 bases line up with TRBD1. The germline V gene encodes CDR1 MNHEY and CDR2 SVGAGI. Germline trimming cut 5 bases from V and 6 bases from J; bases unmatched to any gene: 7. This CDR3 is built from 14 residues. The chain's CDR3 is CASSPDRAPQPQHF. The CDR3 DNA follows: TGTGCCAGCAGTCCCGACAGGGCGCCTCAGCCCCAGCATTTT.

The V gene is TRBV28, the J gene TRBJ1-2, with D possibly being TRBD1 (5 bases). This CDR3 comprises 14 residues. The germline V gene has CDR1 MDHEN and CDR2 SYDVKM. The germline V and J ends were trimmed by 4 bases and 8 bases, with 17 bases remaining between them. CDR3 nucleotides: TGTGCCAGCAGTTCTCAGGGAATAACGCTAGGCTACACCTTC. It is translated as CASSSQGITLGYTF.

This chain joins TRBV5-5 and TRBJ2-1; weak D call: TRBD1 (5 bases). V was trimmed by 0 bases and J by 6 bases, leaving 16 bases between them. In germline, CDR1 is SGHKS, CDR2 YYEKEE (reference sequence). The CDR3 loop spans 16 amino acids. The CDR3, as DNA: TGTGCCAGCAGCTTGGAAGCAGGGAACATTATCAATGAGCAGTTCTTC. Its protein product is CASSLEAGNIINEQFF.

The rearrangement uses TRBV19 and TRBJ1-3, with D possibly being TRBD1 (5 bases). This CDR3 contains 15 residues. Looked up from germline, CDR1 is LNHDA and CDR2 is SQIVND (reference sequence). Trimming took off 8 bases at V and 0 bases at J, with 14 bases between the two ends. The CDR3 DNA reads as TGTGCCAGTTACGGGACTCTCCTCTCTGGAAACACCATATATTTT. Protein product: CASYGTLLSGNTIYF.

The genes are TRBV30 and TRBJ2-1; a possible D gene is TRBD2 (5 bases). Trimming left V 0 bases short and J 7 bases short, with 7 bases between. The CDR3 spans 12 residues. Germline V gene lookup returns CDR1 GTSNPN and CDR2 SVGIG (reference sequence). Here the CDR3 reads CAWSVSGNEQFF. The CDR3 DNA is TGTGCCTGGAGTGTCTCGGGGAATGAGCAGTTCTTC.

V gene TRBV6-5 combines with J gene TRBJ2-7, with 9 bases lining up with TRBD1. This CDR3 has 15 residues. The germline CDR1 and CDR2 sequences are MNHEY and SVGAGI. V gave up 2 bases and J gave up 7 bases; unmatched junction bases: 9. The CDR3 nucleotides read TGTGCCAGCAGTTACCCAGGATCGACAGGGGGTGAGCAGTACTTC. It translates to CASSYPGSTGGEQYF.

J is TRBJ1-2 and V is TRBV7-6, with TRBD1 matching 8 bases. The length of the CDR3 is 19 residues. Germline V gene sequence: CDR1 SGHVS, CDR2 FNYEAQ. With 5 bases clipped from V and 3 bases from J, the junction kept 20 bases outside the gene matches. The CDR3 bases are TGTGCCAGCAGCCCCCCTGGGGGTTATGGGACAGGCCGTTACTATGGCTACACCTTC. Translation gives CASSPPGGYGTGRYYGYTF. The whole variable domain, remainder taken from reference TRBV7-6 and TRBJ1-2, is GAGVSQSPRYKVTKRGQDVALRCDPISGHVSLYWYRQALGQGPEFLTYFNYEAQQDKSGLPNDRFSAERPEGSISTLTIQRTEQRDSAMYRCASSPPGGYGTGRYYGYTFGSGTRLTVV.

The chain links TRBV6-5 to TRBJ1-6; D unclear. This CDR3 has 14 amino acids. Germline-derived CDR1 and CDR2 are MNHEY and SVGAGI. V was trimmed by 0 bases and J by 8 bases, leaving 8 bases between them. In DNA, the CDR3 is TGTGCCAGCAGTTACTCCAGGCAGTATTCACCCCTCCACTTT. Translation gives CASSYSRQYSPLHF.

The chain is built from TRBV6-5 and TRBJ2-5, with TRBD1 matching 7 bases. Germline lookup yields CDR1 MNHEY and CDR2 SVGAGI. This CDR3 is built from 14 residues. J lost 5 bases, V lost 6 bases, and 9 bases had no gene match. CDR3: CASSRGWGQETQYF. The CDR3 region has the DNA TGTGCCAGCAGCAGGGGGTGGGGGCAGGAGACCCAGTACTTC.

The CDR3 sequence: CASSRQGVNYGYTF. The CDR3 DNA reads as TGTGCCAGCAGTCGACAGGGGGTTAACTATGGCTACACCTTC. The rearrangement joins TRBV2 to TRBJ1-2; 9 bases align to TRBD1. V dropped 5 bases and J dropped 1; count of bases not matched to a gene: 2. CDR3 length: 14 residues. CDR1 and CDR2 from the germline V gene are SNHLY and FYNNEI.

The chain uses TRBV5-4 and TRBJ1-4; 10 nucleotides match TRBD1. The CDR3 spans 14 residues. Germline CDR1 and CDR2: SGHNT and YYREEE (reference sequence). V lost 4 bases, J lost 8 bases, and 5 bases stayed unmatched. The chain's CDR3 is CASSVDRGNEKLFF. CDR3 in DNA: TGTGCCAGCAGCGTGGACAGGGGGAACGAAAAACTGTTTTTT.

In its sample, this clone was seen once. CDR3 in DNA: TGTGCCAGCAGCTCCGACAGTTACACTGAAGCTTTCTTT. Its translation: CASSSDSYTEAFF. The chain joins TRBV7-3 to TRBJ1-1, with D tentatively TRBD1 (5 bases). Trimming stripped 4 bases from V and 3 bases from J, with 9 bases between. Germline V gives CDR1 SGHTA, CDR2 FQGTGA. The CDR3 is made up of 13 amino acids.

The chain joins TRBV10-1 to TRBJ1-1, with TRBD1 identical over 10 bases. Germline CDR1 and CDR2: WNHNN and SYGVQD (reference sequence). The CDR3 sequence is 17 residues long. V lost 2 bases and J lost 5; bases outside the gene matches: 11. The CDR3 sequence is CASSEATGQGLETEAFF. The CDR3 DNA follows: TGCGCCAGCAGTGAGGCAACGGGACAGGGGCTGGAAACTGAAGCTTTCTTT.